One and the same sample provided the 14 T cell receptor beta chains below, sequenced in a study of blood T cell repertoires in COVID-19. Here immunoSEQ multiplex PCR was the method, and the copy in TCRdb shows in-frame clones only, minus some. The sample includes fewer than 300,000 clones, approximately 90% of them seen just once. Input material: peripheral blood. The receptor set was obtained from a woman in her 30s with COVID-19, enrolled during active disease.

The gene calls are TRBV5-1 and TRBJ1-4; D gene uncertain. CDR3 size: 16 residues. Germline CDR1 reads SGHRS; CDR2 reads YFSETQ. Trimming took 0 bases from V and 3 from J, leaving 12 bases between them. CDR3 nucleotides: TGCGCCAGCAGCTTGGCGGGAGGGCCCCCTAATGAAAAACTGTTTTTT. This encodes CASSLAGGPPNEKLFF. The full variable domain, with the rest looked up from reference TRBV5-1 and TRBJ1-4, is KAGVTQTPRYLIKTRGQQVTLSCSPISGHRSVSWYQQTPGQGLQFLFEYFSETQRNKGNFPGRFSGRQFSNSRSEMNVSTLELGDSALYLCASSLAGGPPNEKLFFGSGTQLSVL.

This chain links TRBV3-1 (or the pseudogene TRBV3-2) with TRBJ1-1; 11 nucleotides align to TRBD1. Losses at the gene ends were 0 bases for V and 5 bases for J; bases not matched to a gene: 8. CDR1 LGHDT and CDR2 YNNKEL come from the germline V gene (reference sequence). The CDR3 contains 17 residues. CDR3 loop: CASSQDGGDRGRTEAFF. The CDR3 nucleotides are TGTGCCAGCAGCCAAGATGGCGGGGACAGGGGGAGGACTGAAGCTTTCTTT.

CDR3 protein: CASSLNFPGGTGELFF. CDR3 DNA sequence: TGTGCCAGCAGTTTAAATTTTCCAGGGGGCACCGGGGAGCTGTTTTTT. The chain has TRBV28 and TRBJ2-2; 7 bases map to TRBD1. CDR1 MDHEN and CDR2 SYDVKM come from the germline V gene. The V segment lost 2 bases and the J segment 4 bases; nucleotides outside the gene matches: 7. This CDR3 is 16 amino acids long.

This clone was recorded once. This sequence joins TRBV7-8 and TRBJ2-6; tentative D call: TRBD1 (5 bases). Trimming pared 4 bases from V and 0 bases from J, leaving 7 bases between. There are 15 residues in the CDR3. CDR1 and CDR2 from the germline V gene are SGHVS and FQNEAQ. DNA of the CDR3: TGTGCCAGCAGCTCGACAGACTCTGGGGCCAACGTCCTGACTTTC. The encoded protein is CASSSTDSGANVLTF.

This chain links TRBV6-5 with TRBJ1-5; TRBD1 matches at 10 bases. This CDR3 is 15 amino acids long. Germline V CDR1 and CDR2: MNHEY, SVGAGI. With 6 bases clipped from V and 4 bases from J, the junction kept 6 bases outside the gene matches. The CDR3 sequence: CASSLTGGSNQPQHF. The CDR3 nucleotides read TGTGCCAGCAGCTTGACAGGGGGCAGTAATCAGCCCCAGCATTTT.

V gene TRBV5-6 combines with J gene TRBJ2-2; D is unresolved. CDR1 SGHDT and CDR2 YYEEEE come from the germline V gene. V dropped 6 bases and J dropped 0 bases, with 12 bases sitting between them. The CDR3 is 15 residues long. CDR3 nucleotides: TGTGCCAGCACCCACGGGTTCGCGAACACCGGGGAGCTGTTTTTT. This translates into CASTHGFANTGELFF.

The chain joins TRBV2 to TRBJ1-1; the D is unclear. The germline V gene has CDR1 SNHLY and CDR2 FYNNEI. V dropped 5 bases and J dropped 1 base, with 5 bases sitting between them. This CDR3 has 12 amino acids. CDR3 sequence (DNA): TGTGCCAGCAGTACGAGGAACACTGAAGCTTTCTTT. This gives the protein CASSTRNTEAFF.

V and J are TRBV9 and TRBJ2-1; D might be TRBD1 (6 bases). Germline CDR1 and CDR2: SGDLS and YYNGEE. The V end lost 3 bases, the J end lost 0 bases, and 10 bases lay between the germline ends. This CDR3 has 15 residues. The CDR3 DNA reads as TGTGCCAGCAGCGCAGGGGCGAGCTCCTACAATGAGCAGTTCTTC. The encoded protein is CASSAGASSYNEQFF.

This clone showed up just once. The chain uses TRBV29-1 and TRBJ1-1, with 8 bases lining up with TRBD1. Germline CDR1 is SQVTM and CDR2 is ANQGSEA. The V and J ends lost 7 bases and 3 bases, in that order; junction bases with no gene match: 7. CDR3 length: 13 residues. In DNA, the CDR3 is TGCAGCGCTAGGACAGGGAGGGACACTGAAGCTTTCTTT. It codes for CSARTGRDTEAFF.

This clone was detected many times. The genes are TRBV7-2 and TRBJ1-2; no firm D call. The CDR3 spans 13 residues. V was cut by 1 base and J by 8 bases, with 11 bases left in between. Germline CDR1 SGHTA, CDR2 FQGNSA. Written as DNA, the CDR3 is TGTGCCAGCAGCTTAGGGCACGGAGAGGGCTACACCTTC. Translated: CASSLGHGEGYTF.

This clone has only one observation. The V call is TRBV28, the J call TRBJ1-6; TRBD1 matches at 10 bases. The CDR3 covers 14 residues. Germline V gene lookup returns CDR1 MDHEN and CDR2 SYDVKM. V lost 3 bases to trimming and J lost 9 bases; unmatched junction nucleotides: 2. The CDR3 bases are TGTGCCAGCAGTTTCGGGACAGGGGTTTCACCCCTCCACTTT. It codes for CASSFGTGVSPLHF.

The DNA of the CDR3 is TGTGCCAGCAGTTACCTTCAGGGAAACACTGAAGCTTTCTTT. It yields the protein CASSYLQGNTEAFF. The chain uses TRBV6-2 or TRBV6-3 and TRBJ1-1, with D possibly TRBD1 on 5 matching bases. This CDR3 contains 14 residues. The V gene's germline CDR1 is MNHEY and CDR2 SVGEGT. The V gene lost 2 bases and the J gene lost 2 bases, with 9 bases spanning the gap.

This clone was seen a single time. The gene calls are TRBV4-1 and TRBJ1-1; no clear D gene. CDR3 length equals 15 residues. Germline loops: CDR1 MGHRA, CDR2 YSYEKL. V shed 1 base and J shed 2 bases, with 11 bases lying between them. The CDR3 reads CASSQASVGNTEAFF. The CDR3 DNA follows: TGCGCCAGCAGCCAAGCTAGCGTCGGTAACACTGAAGCTTTCTTT.

V and J are TRBV29-1 and TRBJ1-1; a possible D gene is TRBD1 (6 bases). In germline, CDR1 is SQVTM, CDR2 ANQGSEA. The germline V and J ends were trimmed by 0 bases and 4 bases, with 9 bases remaining between them. The CDR3 has 13 amino acids. The chain's CDR3 is CSVEDRGSTEAFF. CDR3 bases: TGCAGCGTTGAAGACAGGGGTAGCACTGAAGCTTTCTTT.